The rows below give T cell receptor beta chains drawn from one sample of a study of OX40 agonist ivuxolimab in advanced cancers. Clones were sequenced by immunoSEQ multiplex PCR, and TCRdb holds only the in-frame ones, with some missing. The profile shows 65,000 to 75,000 clones, 82% of them singletons. This sample comprised CD4+ or CD8+ T cells sorted from blood, obtained in a trial of the OX40 agonist ivuxolimab. The source of these receptors is an adult with an advanced solid tumor such as melanoma, head and neck, liver or kidney cancer. The CDR3 runs from the conserved cysteine through the conserved F or W. Fields, in order: CDR3 protein, CDR3 DNA, clone size, D gene, V gene, J gene. A D gene is named only where the DNA matches it firmly. Only some rows state a clone size, as once, few, many or a class for expanded clones.

CAISESGGPYEQYF,TGTGCCATCAGTGAGTCGGGCGGGCCCTACGAGCAGTACTTC,-,-,TRBV10-3,TRBJ2-7
CASSIFPGTGTEAFF,TGTGCCAGCAGCATTTTTCCCGGGACAGGGACTGAAGCTTTCTTT,-,TRBD1,TRBV28,TRBJ1-1
CATTGGGYTGELFF,TGTGCCACTACGGGAGGGGGGTACACCGGGGAGCTGTTTTTT,once,TRBD2,TRBV2,TRBJ2-2
CASSETGNTQYF,TGTGCCAGCAGCGAAACAGGGAATACGCAGTATTTT,few,-,TRBV7-6,TRBJ2-3
CASSLGEYQPQHF,TGTGCCAGCAGCTTAGGGGAGTATCAGCCCCAGCATTTT,-,-,TRBV7-8,TRBJ1-5
CASSRHRQGANEKLFF,TGTGCCAGCAGTCGACACCGACAGGGGGCGAATGAAAAACTGTTTTTT,-,TRBD1,TRBV28,TRBJ1-4
CASSSGPPLGYTF,TGTGCCAGCAGTTCCGGGCCTCCTTTAGGCTACACCTTC,-,-,TRBV28,TRBJ1-2
CASSPPTVNYGYTF,TGTGCCAGCTCACCACCCACAGTTAACTATGGCTACACCTTC,few,-,TRBV18,TRBJ1-2
CASSLVKQGRGYTF,TGTGCCAGCTCACTTGTAAAGCAGGGACGGGGCTACACCTTC,-,-,TRBV18,TRBJ1-2
CASSSQRGGNEQFF,TGTGCCAGCAGCAGCCAGCGGGGTGGAAATGAGCAGTTCTTC,-,TRBD2,TRBV5-5,TRBJ2-1
CASSSRPSNYGYTF,TGTGCCAGCAGTTCGAGACCATCAAACTATGGCTACACCTTC,many,-,TRBV28,TRBJ1-2
CASSSRTSSWGPLHF,TGTGCCAGCAGTTCTAGGACGTCAAGTTGGGGACCCCTCCACTTT,-,-,TRBV6-5,TRBJ1-6
CASRPTGGGHGYTF,TGTGCCAGCAGACCTACAGGGGGCGGACATGGCTACACCTTC,-,TRBD1,TRBV28,TRBJ1-2
CASRLLSYNEQFF,TGTGCCAGTAGACTACTCTCCTACAATGAGCAGTTCTTC,-,-,TRBV2,TRBJ2-1
CASSLGARSNEKLFF,TGTGCCAGCAGCTTGGGGGCTCGGTCTAATGAAAAACTGTTTTTT,-,-,TRBV5-6,TRBJ1-4
CAWTGDDHTEAFF,TGTGCCTGGACCGGGGACGACCACACTGAAGCTTTCTTT,-,-,TRBV30,TRBJ1-1
CASRIQGANGYTF,TGTGCCAGCAGAATACAGGGGGCGAATGGCTACACCTTC,-,TRBD1,TRBV5-5,TRBJ1-2
CASSLGDRDGEKLFF,TGTGCCAGCAGCTTAGGCGACAGGGACGGTGAAAAACTGTTTTTT,-,TRBD1,TRBV11-2,TRBJ1-4
CASSEFVGDLVDGYTF,TGTGCCAGCAGTGAATTCGTGGGGGATCTGGTCGATGGCTACACCTTC,-,-,TRBV2,TRBJ1-2
CASSLGHSGNTIYF,TGTGCCAGCAGCTTGGGACACTCTGGAAACACCATATATTTT,-,-,TRBV7-9,TRBJ1-3
CASSLVLGDYGYTF,TGCGCCAGCAGCTTGGTGCTGGGTGACTATGGCTACACCTTC,-,-,TRBV5-1,TRBJ1-2
CASSPHDSTYEQYF,TGTGCCAGCAGCCCCCATGACTCTACCTACGAGCAGTACTTC,-,-,TRBV9,TRBJ2-7
CASSTRPQEEQYF,TGTGCCAGTAGTACCCGACCACAGGAGGAGCAGTACTTC,-,-,TRBV19,TRBJ2-7
CASSPLTSGHNEQFF,TGTGCCAGCAGTCCTCTGACTAGCGGGCACAATGAGCAGTTCTTC,-,TRBD2,TRBV2,TRBJ2-1
CASSPWTSGSFSDTQYF,TGCGCCAGCAGCCCATGGACTAGCGGGAGTTTCTCGGATACGCAGTATTTT,-,TRBD2,TRBV5-1,TRBJ2-3
CASSLARGGDYGYTF,TGTGCCAGCAGCTTAGCGCGGGGCGGAGACTATGGCTACACCTTC,-,-,TRBV7-9,TRBJ1-2
CASSLLGGEAFF,TGTGCCAGCAGCTTACTCGGAGGAGAAGCTTTCTTT,-,-,TRBV7-2,TRBJ1-1
CASRLAGSQETQYF,TGTGCCAGCAGACTGGCGGGGTCCCAAGAGACCCAGTACTTC,-,-,TRBV7-9,TRBJ2-5
CASSKLAGSHEQFF,TGTGCCAGCAGCAAACTAGCGGGATCCCATGAGCAGTTCTTC,-,TRBD2,TRBV7-9,TRBJ2-1
CASSDRGTQGTDTQYF,TGCGCCAGCAGTGACCGAGGGACTCAGGGCACAGATACGCAGTATTTT,-,-,TRBV10-1,TRBJ2-3
CASSEARQGNLDGYTF,TGTGCCAGCAGTGAAGCGCGACAGGGTAATTTGGATGGCTACACCTTC,few,TRBD1,TRBV2,TRBJ1-2
CASRTSGQETQYF,TGCGCCAGCAGAACTAGCGGCCAAGAGACCCAGTACTTC,-,TRBD2,TRBV10-2,TRBJ2-5